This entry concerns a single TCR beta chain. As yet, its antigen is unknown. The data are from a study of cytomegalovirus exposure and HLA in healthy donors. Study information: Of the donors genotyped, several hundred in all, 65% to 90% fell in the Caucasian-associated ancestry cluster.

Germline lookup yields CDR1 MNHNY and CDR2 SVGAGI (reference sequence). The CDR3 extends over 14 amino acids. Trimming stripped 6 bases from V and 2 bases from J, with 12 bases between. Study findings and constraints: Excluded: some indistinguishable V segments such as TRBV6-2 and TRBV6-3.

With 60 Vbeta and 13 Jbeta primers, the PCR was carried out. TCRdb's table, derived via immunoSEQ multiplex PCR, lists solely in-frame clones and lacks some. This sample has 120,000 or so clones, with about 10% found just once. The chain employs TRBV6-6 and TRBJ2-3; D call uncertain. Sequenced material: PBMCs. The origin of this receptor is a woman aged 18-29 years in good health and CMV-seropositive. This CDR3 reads CASRPMGFTDTQYF. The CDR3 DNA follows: TGTGCCAGCAGACCTATGGGCTTCACAGATACGCAGTATTTT.